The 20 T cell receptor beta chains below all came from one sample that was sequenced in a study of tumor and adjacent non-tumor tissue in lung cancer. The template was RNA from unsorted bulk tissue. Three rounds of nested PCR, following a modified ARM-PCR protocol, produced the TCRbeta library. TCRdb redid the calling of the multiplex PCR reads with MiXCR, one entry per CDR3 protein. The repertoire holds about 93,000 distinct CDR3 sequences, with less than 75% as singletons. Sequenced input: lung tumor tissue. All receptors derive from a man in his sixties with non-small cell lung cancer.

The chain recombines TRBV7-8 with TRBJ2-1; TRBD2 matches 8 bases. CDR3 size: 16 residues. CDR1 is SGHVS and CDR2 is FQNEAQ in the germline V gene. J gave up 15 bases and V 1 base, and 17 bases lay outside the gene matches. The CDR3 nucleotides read TGTGCCAGCAGCTTAGAGGCGGGGGGCTTTTGCAATGAGTTGTTCTTC. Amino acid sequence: CASSLEAGGFCNELFF.

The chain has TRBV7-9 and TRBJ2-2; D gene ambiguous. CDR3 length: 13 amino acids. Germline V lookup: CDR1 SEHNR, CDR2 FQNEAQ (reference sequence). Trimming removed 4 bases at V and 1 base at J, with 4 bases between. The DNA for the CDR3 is TGTGCCAGCAGCTGGAAGAACACCGGGGAGCTGTTTTTT. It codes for CASSWKNTGELFF.

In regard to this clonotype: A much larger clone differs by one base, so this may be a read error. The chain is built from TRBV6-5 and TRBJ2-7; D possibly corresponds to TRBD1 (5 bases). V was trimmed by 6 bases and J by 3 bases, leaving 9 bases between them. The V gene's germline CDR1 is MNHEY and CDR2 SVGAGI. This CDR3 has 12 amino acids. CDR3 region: CASSHDSYEQYF. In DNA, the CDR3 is TGTGCCAGCAGCCACGACAGCTACGAGCAGTACTTC.

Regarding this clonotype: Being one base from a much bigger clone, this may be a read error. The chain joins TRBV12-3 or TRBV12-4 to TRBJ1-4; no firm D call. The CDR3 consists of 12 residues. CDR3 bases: TGTGTCAGCAGTACCCGGAGGGAAAAACTGTTTTTT. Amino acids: CVSSTRREKLFF.

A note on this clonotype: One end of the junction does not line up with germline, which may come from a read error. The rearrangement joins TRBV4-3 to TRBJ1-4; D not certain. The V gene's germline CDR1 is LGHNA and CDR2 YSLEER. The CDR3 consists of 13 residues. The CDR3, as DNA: TGCGCCAGCAGCCAAGACAGGAGTGAAAAACAGTTCTTT. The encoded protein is CASSQDRSEKQFF.

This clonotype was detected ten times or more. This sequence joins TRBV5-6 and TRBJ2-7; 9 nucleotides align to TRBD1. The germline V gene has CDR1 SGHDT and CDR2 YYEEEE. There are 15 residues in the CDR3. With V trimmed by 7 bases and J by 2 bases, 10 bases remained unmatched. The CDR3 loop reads CASRAWGQGTYEQYF. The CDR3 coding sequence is TGTGCCAGCCGTGCCTGGGGACAGGGAACCTACGAGCAGTACTTC. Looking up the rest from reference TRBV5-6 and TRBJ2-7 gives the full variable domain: DAGVTQSPTHLIKTRGQQVTLRCSPKSGHDTVSWYQQALGQGPQFIFQYYEEEERQRGNFPDRFSGHQFPNYSSELNVNALLLGDSALYLCASRAWGQGTYEQYFGPGTRLTVT.

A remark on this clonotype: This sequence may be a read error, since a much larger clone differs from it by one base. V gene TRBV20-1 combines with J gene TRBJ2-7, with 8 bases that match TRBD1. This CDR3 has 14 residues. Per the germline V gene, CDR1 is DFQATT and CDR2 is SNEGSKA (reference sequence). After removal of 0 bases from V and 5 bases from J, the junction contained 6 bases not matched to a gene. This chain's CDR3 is CSARDDRGSHEQYF. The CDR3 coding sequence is TGCAGTGCTAGAGACGACAGGGGAAGCCACGAGCAGTACTTC.

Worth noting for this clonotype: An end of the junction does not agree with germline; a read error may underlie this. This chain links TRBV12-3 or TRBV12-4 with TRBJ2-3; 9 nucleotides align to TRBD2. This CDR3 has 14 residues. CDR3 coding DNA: TGTGCCAGCAGCACATTGGCTAGCGGGGATACCCAGTATTTT. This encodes CASSTLASGDTQYF.

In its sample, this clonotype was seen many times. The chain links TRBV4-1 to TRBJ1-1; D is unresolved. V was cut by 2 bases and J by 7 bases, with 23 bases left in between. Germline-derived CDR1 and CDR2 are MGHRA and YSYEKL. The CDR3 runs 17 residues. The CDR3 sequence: CASSQQRRGKKVIEAFF. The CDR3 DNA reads TGCGCCAGCAGCCAACAAAGGAGAGGGAAAAAAGTGATTGAAGCTTTCTTT.

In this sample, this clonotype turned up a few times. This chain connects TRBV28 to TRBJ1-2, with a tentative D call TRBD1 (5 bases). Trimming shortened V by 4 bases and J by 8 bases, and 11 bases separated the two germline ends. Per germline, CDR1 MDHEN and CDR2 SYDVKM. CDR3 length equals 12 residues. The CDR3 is CASSWRDLGYTF. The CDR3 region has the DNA TGTGCCAGCAGTTGGAGGGACTTGGGCTACACCTTC.

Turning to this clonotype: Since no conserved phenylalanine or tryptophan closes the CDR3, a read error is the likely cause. The CDR3 protein is CATSLLGRGIGKLFC. In nucleotides, the CDR3 is TGTGCCACCAGCTTATTAGGCAGGGGCATCGGGAAGCTGTTTTGT. The gene calls are TRBV11-1 and TRBJ2-2; D is possibly TRBD1 (6 bases). Germline CDR1 is SGHAT and CDR2 is FQDESV (reference sequence). The CDR3 consists of 15 residues.

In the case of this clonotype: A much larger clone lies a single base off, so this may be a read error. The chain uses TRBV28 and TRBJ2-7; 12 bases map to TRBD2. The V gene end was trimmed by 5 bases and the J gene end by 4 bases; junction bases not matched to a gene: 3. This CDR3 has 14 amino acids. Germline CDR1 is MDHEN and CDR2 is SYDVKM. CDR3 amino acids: CASSRLAGVYEQYF. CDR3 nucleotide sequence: TGTGCCAGCAGTAGACTAGCGGGAGTATACGAGCAGTACTTC.

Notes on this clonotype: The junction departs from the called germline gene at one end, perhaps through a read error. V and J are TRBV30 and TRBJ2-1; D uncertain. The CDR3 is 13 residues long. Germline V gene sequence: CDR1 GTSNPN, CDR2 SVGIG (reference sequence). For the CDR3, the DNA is TGTGACTGGGCTAGGACGAGGACCAATGAGCAGTTCTTC. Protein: CDWARTRTNEQFF.

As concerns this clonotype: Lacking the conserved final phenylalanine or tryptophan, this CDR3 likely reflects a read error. Here the CDR3 reads CGSSSGVSYEQYS. The CDR3 nucleotides are TGTGGCAGCAGTTCCGGGGTAAGCTACGAGCAGTACTCC. This sequence joins TRBV28 and TRBJ2-7; a weak D match, TRBD2 (5 bases). CDR3 length equals 13 residues. From germline, CDR1 is MDHEN and CDR2 SYDVKM.

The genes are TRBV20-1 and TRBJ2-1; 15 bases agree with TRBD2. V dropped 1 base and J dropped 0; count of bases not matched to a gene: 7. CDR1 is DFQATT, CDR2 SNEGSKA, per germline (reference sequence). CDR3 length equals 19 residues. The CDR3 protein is CSARASGLAGGVSYNEQFF. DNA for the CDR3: TGCAGTGCTAGAGCATCAGGACTAGCGGGGGGGGTCTCCTACAATGAGCAGTTCTTC.

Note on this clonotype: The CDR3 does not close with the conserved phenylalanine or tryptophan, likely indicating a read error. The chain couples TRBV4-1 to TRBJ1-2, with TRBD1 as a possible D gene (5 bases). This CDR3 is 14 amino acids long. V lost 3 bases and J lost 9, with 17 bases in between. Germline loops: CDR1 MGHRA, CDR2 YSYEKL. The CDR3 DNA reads TGCGCCAGCAGCCAGGCATGGGGCGCGGAGTGCTACACCTTA. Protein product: CASSQAWGAECYTL.

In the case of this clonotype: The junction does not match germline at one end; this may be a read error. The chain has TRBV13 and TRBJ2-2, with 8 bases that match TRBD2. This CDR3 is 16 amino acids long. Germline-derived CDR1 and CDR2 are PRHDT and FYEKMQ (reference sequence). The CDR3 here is CTSSLTTSENTEELFF. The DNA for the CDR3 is TGTACCAGCAGCCTTACGACTAGCGAGAACACCGAGGAGCTGTTTTTT. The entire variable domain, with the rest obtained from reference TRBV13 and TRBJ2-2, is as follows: AAGVIQSPRHLIKEKRETATLKCYPIPRHDTVYWYQQGPGQDPQFLISFYEKMQSDKGSIPDRFSAQQFSDYHSELNMSSLELGDSALYFCTSSLTTSENTEELFFGEGSRLTVL.

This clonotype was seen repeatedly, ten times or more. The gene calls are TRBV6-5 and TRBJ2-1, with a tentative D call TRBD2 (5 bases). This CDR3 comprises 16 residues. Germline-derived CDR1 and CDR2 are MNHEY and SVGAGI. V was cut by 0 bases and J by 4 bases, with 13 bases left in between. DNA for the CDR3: TGTGCCAGCAGTTACTCGCGGCCGGGCGGGTACAATGAGCAGTTCTTC. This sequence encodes CASSYSRPGGYNEQFF.

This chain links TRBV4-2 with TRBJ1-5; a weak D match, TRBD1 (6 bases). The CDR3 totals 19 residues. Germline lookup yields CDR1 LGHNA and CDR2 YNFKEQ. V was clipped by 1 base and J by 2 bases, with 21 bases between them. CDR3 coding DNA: TGTGCCAGCAGCCAAGGAATCGGGACATCTGGAAGGGGCAATCAGCCCCAGCATTTT. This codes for CASSQGIGTSGRGNQPQHF.

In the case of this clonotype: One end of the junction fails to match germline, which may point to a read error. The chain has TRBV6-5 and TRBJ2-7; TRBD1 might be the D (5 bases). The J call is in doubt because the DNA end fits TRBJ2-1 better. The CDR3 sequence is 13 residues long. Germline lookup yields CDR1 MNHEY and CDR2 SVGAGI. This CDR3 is CASIGQGRDEQFF. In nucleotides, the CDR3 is TGCGCCAGCATCGGGCAGGGAAGAGACGAGCAGTTCTTC.